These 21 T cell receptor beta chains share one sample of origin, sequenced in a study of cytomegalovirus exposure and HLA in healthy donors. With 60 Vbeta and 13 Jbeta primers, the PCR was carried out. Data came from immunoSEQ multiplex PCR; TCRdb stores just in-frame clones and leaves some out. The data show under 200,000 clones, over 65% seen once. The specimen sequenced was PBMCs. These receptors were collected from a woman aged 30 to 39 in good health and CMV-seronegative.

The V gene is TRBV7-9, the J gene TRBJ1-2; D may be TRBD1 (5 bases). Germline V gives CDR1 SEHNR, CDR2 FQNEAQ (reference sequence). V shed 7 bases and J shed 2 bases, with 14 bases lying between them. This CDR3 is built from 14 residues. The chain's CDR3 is CASILDNWNYGYTF. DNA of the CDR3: TGTGCCAGCATCTTGGACAATTGGAACTATGGCTACACCTTC.

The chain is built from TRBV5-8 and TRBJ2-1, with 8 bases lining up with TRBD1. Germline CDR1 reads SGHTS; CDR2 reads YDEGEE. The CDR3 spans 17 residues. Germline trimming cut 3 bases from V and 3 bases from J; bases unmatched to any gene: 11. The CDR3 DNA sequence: TGTGCCAGCAGCTGGACAGGGATGAGTTACCACTACAATGAGCAGTTCTTC. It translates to CASSWTGMSYHYNEQFF.

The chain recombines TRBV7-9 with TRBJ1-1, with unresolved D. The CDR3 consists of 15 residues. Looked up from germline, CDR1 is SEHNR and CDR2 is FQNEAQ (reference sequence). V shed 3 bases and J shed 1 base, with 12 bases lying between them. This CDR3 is CASSLSLRKNTEAFF. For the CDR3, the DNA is TGTGCCAGCAGCTTGTCCCTGCGGAAGAACACTGAAGCTTTCTTT. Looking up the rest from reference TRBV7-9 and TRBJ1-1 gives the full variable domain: DTGVSQNPRHKITKRGQNVTFRCDPISEHNRLYWYRQTLGQGPEFLTYFQNEAQLEKSRLLSDRFSAERPKGSFSTLEIQRTEQGDSAMYLCASSLSLRKNTEAFFGQGTRLTVV.

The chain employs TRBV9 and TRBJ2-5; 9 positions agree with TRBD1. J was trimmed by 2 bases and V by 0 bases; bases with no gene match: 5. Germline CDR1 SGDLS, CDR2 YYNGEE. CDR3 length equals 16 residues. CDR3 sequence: CASSVGDRGRQETQYF. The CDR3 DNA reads TGTGCCAGCAGCGTAGGCGACAGGGGGAGGCAAGAGACCCAGTACTTC.

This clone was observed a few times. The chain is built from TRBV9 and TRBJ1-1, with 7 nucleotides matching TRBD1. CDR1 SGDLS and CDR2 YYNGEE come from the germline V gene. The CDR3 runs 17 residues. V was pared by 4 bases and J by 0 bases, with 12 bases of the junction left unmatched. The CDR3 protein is CASSPPGGRGLNTEAFF. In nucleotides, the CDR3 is TGTGCCAGCAGCCCACCCGGAGGAAGGGGGCTGAACACTGAAGCTTTCTTT. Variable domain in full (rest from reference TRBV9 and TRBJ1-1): DSGVTQTPKHLITATGQRVTLRCSPRSGDLSVYWYQQSLDQGLQFLIQYYNGEERAKGNILERFSAQQFPDLHSELNLSSLELGDSALYFCASSPPGGRGLNTEAFFGQGTRLTVV.

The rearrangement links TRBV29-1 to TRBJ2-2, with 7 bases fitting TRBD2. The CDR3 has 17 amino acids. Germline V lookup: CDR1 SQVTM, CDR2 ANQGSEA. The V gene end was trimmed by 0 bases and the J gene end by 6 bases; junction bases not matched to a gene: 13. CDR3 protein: CSVEEGGTFYAPGELFF. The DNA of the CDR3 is TGCAGCGTTGAAGAGGGGGGGACTTTTTATGCCCCCGGGGAGCTGTTTTTT.

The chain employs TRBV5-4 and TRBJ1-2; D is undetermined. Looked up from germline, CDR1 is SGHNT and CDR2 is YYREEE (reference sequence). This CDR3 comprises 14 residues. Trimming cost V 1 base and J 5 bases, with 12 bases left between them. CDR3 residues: CASSLRGGLYGYTF. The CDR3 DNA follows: TGTGCCAGCAGCTTGCGTGGCGGCCTTTATGGCTACACCTTC.

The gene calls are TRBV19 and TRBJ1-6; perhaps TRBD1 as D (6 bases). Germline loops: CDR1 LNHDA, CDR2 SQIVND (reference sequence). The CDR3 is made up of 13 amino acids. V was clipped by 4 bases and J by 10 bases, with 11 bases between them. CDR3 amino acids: CASSNQGNSPLHF. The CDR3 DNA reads TGTGCCAGTAGTAATCAGGGGAACTCACCCCTCCACTTT.

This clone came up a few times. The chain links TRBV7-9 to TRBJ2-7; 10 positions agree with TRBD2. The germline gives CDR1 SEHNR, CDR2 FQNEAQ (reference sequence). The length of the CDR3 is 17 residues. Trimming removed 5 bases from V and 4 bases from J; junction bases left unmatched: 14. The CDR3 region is CASSPAPRTSGRYEQYF. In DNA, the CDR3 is TGTGCCAGCAGCCCAGCACCTAGGACTAGCGGACGATACGAGCAGTACTTC.

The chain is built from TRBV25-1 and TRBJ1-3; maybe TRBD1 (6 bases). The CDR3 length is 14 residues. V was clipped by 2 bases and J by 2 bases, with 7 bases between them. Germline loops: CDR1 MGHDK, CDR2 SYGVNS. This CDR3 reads CASSEPGAGNTIYF. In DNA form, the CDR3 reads TGTGCCAGCAGTGAACCAGGGGCTGGAAACACCATATATTTT.

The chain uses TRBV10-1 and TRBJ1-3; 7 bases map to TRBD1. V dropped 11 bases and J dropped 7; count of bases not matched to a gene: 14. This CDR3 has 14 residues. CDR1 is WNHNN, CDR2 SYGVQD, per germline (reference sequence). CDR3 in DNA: TGCGCCCGGTGGGTCCCGACAGGGTGGAACACCATATATTTT. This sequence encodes CARWVPTGWNTIYF.

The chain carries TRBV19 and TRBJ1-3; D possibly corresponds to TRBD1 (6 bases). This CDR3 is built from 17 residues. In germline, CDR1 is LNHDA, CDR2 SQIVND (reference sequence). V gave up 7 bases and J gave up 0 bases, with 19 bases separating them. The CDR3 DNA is TGTGCCAGTAAAGTAACAGGGCGGAGTTACTCTGGAAACACCATATATTTT. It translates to CASKVTGRSYSGNTIYF.

Written as DNA, the CDR3 is TGTGCCAGCAGCCCCCGGGCGGGGGCCAACTATGGCTACACCTTC. This sequence encodes CASSPRAGANYGYTF. V usage is TRBV7-6 and J usage is TRBJ1-2; TRBD1 might be the D (6 bases). CDR1 is SGHVS, CDR2 FNYEAQ, per germline. Trimming removed 5 bases at V and 2 bases at J, with 15 bases between. This CDR3 has 15 amino acids.

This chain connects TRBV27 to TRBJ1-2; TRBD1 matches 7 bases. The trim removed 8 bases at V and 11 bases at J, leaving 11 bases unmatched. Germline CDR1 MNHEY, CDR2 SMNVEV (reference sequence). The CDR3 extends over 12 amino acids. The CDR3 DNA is TGTGCCAGCGGAACAGGGGCCGGCAGGTACACCTTC. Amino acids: CASGTGAGRYTF.

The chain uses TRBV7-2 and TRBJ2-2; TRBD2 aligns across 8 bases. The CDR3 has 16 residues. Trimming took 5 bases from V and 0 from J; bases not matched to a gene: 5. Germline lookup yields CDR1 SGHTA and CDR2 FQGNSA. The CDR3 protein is CASSLEREPNTGELFF. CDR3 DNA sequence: TGTGCCAGCAGCCTCGAGCGGGAGCCGAACACCGGGGAGCTGTTTTTT.

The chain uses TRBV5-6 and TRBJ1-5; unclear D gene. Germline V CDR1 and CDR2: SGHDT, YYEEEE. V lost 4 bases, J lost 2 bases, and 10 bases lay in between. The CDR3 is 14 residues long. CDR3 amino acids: CASSPGLGNQPQHF. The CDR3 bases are TGTGCCAGCAGCCCAGGACTGGGCAATCAGCCCCAGCATTTT. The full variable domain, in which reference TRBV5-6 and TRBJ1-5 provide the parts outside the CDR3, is DAGVTQSPTHLIKTRGQQVTLRCSPKSGHDTVSWYQQALGQGPQFIFQYYEEEERQRGNFPDRFSGHQFPNYSSELNVNALLLGDSALYLCASSPGLGNQPQHFGDGTRLSIL.

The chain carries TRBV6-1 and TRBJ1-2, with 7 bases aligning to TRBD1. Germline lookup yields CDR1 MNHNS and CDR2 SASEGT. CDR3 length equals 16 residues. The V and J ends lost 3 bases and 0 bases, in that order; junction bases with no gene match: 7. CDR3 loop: CASSDRAGTANYGYTF. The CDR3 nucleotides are TGTGCCAGCAGTGACAGGGCCGGGACAGCTAACTATGGCTACACCTTC.

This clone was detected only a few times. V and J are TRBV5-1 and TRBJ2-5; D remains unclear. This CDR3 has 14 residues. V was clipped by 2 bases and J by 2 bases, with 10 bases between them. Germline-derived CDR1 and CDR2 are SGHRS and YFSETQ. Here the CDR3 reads CASSLHPAQETQYF. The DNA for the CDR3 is TGCGCCAGCAGCTTACATCCAGCGCAAGAGACCCAGTACTTC.

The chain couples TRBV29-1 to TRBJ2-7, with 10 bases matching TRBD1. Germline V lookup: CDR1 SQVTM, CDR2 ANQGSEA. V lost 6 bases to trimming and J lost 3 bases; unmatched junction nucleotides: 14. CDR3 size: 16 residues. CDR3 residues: CSVEYTGTGDFYEQYF. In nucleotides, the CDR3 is TGCAGCGTGGAATATACCGGGACAGGGGATTTCTACGAGCAGTACTTC.

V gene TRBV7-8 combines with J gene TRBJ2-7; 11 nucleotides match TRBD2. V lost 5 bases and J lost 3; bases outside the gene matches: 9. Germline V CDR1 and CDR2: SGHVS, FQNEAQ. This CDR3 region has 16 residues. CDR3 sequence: CASSDLAGGVFYEQYF. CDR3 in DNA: TGTGCCAGCAGCGATCTAGCGGGAGGCGTATTCTACGAGCAGTACTTC.

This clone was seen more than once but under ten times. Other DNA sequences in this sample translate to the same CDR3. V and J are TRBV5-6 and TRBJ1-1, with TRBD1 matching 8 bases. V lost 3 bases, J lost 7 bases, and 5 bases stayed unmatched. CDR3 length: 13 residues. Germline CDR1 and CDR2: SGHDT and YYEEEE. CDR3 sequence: CASSWTGQGEAFF. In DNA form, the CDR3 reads TGTGCCAGCAGCTGGACAGGGCAGGGTGAAGCTTTCTTT.